These T cell receptor beta chains were read from a single sample in a study of blood T cells in healthy people across ages. TCRdb ran MiXCR on the 5' RACE reads and lists one entry per CDR3 protein. This table holds 550,000 to 800,000 distinct CDR3 sequences, around a fifth found once. Sequenced input: blood. Receptors originate from a man between 65 and 85 years old in good health. Both conserved end residues are part of each CDR3. A D gene is named only where the DNA matches it firmly. Size is stated for part of the rows, as once, few or many counts, or as a class when the clone is expanded.

j_call: TRBJ2-5; d_call: TRBD1; v_call: TRBV5-5; clone_size: .; cdr3_aa: CASRDGGQGGTQYF; cdr3_nt: TGTGCCAGCAGGGATGGGGGACAGGGTGGGACCCAGTACTTC
j_call: TRBJ1-4; d_call: .; v_call: TRBV20-1; clone_size: .; cdr3_aa: CSARDPGGVGEKLIF; cdr3_nt: TGCAGTGCTAGAGATCCTGGGGGGGTGGGTGAAAAACTGATTTTT
j_call: TRBJ2-7; d_call: TRBD1; v_call: TRBV6-2/TRBV6-3; clone_size: .; cdr3_aa: CASRPRTGAYEQYF; cdr3_nt: TGTGCCAGCAGACCGAGGACAGGAGCCTACGAGCAGTACTTC
j_call: TRBJ1-1; d_call: .; v_call: TRBV11-2; clone_size: .; cdr3_aa: CASSLVTRGSLNTEAFF; cdr3_nt: TGTGCCAGCAGCTTAGTAACAAGGGGAAGTTTGAACACTGAAGCTTTCTTT
j_call: TRBJ1-4; d_call: .; v_call: TRBV9; clone_size: few; cdr3_aa: CASSVAGSTNEKLFF; cdr3_nt: TGTGCCAGCAGCGTAGCGGGTTCAACTAATGAAAAACTGTTTTTT
j_call: TRBJ2-1; d_call: .; v_call: TRBV19; clone_size: many; cdr3_aa: CASSLGPAGNEQFF; cdr3_nt: TGTGCCAGTAGTCTGGGACCCGCCGGGAATGAGCAGTTCTTC
j_call: TRBJ2-7; d_call: TRBD1; v_call: TRBV28; clone_size: .; cdr3_aa: CASSQQGSSAYEQYF; cdr3_nt: TGTGCCAGCAGCCAACAGGGGAGTAGTGCCTACGAGCAGTACTTC
j_call: TRBJ2-1; d_call: .; v_call: TRBV7-3; clone_size: few; cdr3_aa: CASSLGNSNLFF; cdr3_nt: TGTGCCAGCAGCTTAGGGAATAGTAACCTGTTCTTC
j_call: TRBJ2-3; d_call: .; v_call: TRBV3-1; clone_size: .; cdr3_aa: CASSRSLGGPAADTQYF; cdr3_nt: TGTGCCAGCAGCCGATCCCTTGGAGGGCCCGCTGCAGATACGCAGTATTTT
j_call: TRBJ2-6; d_call: .; v_call: TRBV29-1; clone_size: few; cdr3_aa: CSVAVYAGANVLTF; cdr3_nt: TGCAGCGTTGCCGTATACGCTGGGGCCAACGTCCTGACTTTC
j_call: TRBJ2-2; d_call: .; v_call: TRBV7-6; clone_size: .; cdr3_aa: CASGRASTGELFF; cdr3_nt: TGTGCCAGCGGACGCGCGTCCACCGGGGAGCTGTTTTTT
j_call: TRBJ2-1; d_call: .; v_call: TRBV5-4; clone_size: .; cdr3_aa: CASSLVPGDSYNEQFF; cdr3_nt: TGTGCCAGCAGCTTGGTCCCTGGCGACTCCTACAATGAGCAGTTCTTC
j_call: TRBJ2-1; d_call: .; v_call: TRBV4-3; clone_size: .; cdr3_aa: CASSQDHGPFNEQFF; cdr3_nt: TGCGCCAGCAGCCAAGATCATGGGCCGTTTAATGAGCAGTTCTTC
j_call: TRBJ2-3; d_call: .; v_call: TRBV7-2; clone_size: once; cdr3_aa: CASSGESRATDTQYF; cdr3_nt: TGTGCCAGCAGCGGCGAGAGTAGGGCAACAGATACGCAGTATTTT
j_call: TRBJ2-6; d_call: .; v_call: TRBV5-1; clone_size: many; cdr3_aa: CASSLSLSGANVLTF; cdr3_nt: TGCGCCAGCAGCCTGTCCCTCTCTGGGGCCAACGTCCTGACTTTC
j_call: TRBJ1-6; d_call: .; v_call: TRBV3-1; clone_size: .; cdr3_aa: CASSRDTYNSPLHF; cdr3_nt: TGTGCCAGCAGTCGGGACACCTATAATTCACCCCTCCACTTT
j_call: TRBJ1-1; d_call: .; v_call: TRBV6-5; clone_size: .; cdr3_aa: CASTESGANTEAFF; cdr3_nt: TGTGCCAGCACTGAATCGGGAGCGAACACTGAAGCTTTCTTT
j_call: TRBJ2-4; d_call: .; v_call: TRBV4-3; clone_size: few; cdr3_aa: CASSQDVGSLAKNIQYF; cdr3_nt: TGCGCCAGCAGCCAAGATGTCGGCAGCCTAGCCAAAAACATTCAGTACTTC
j_call: TRBJ1-4; d_call: .; v_call: TRBV29-1; clone_size: many; cdr3_aa: CSVEVRKNEKLFF; cdr3_nt: TGCAGCGTTGAGGTCAGAAAGAATGAAAAACTGTTTTTT
j_call: TRBJ1-5; d_call: .; v_call: TRBV4-3; clone_size: .; cdr3_aa: CASSRELDQPQHF; cdr3_nt: TGCGCCAGCAGCCGAGAGCTAGATCAGCCCCAGCATTTT
j_call: TRBJ2-1; d_call: .; v_call: TRBV28; clone_size: many; cdr3_aa: CASSLTGNNEQFF; cdr3_nt: TGTGCCAGCAGTTTAACTGGGAACAATGAGCAGTTCTTC
j_call: TRBJ2-5; d_call: .; v_call: TRBV20-1; clone_size: few; cdr3_aa: CSADYREQETQYF; cdr3_nt: TGCAGTGCTGACTACAGGGAGCAAGAGACCCAGTACTTC
j_call: TRBJ2-3; d_call: .; v_call: TRBV6-5; clone_size: .; cdr3_aa: CASSYSGIGTDTQYF; cdr3_nt: TGTGCCAGCAGTTACTCGGGGATAGGCACAGATACGCAGTATTTT